A selection of T cell receptor beta chains follows, all from one sample in a study of blood T cells in healthy people across ages. TCRdb redid the calling of the 5' RACE reads with MiXCR, one entry per CDR3 protein. This sample yields more than 650,000 distinct CDR3 sequences, of which approximately 22% are seen a single time; less than 25% belongs to the top ten. The sample taken for sequencing was blood. The receptor set was obtained from a man in his sixties or seventies in good health. CDR3s include the opening cysteine and the closing phenylalanine or tryptophan. A D gene is named only where the DNA matches it firmly. Rows may omit the clone size; those that give it use once, few, many or a size class.

>-|TRBJ1-4|TRBV28|-
TGTGCCAGCAGAGGGAGGGACCGAGAAAAACTGTTTTTT
CASRGRDREKLFF
>-|TRBJ1-5|TRBV7-2|-
TGTGCCAGCAGACACCCTAGCAATCAGCCCCAGCATTTT
CASRHPSNQPQHF
>-|TRBJ2-5|TRBV29-1|TRBD1
TGCAGCGTTGATGGGACAGGGGGCGGTGAGACCCAGTACTTC
CSVDGTGGGETQYF
>-|TRBJ2-4|TRBV5-1|-
TGCGCCAGCCGGAGCGAGCTGGGAACCAACATTCAGTACTTC
CASRSELGTNIQYF
>few|TRBJ2-7|TRBV18|-
TGTGCCAGCTCGCAACCAGGGGCGCAGCAGTACTTC
CASSQPGAQQYF
>-|TRBJ2-3|TRBV6-1|TRBD2
TGTGCCAGCAGCCTTAACAGTATACTAGCGGGGAAGGCAGATACGCAGTATTTT
CASSLNSILAGKADTQYF
>-|TRBJ2-1|TRBV12-3/TRBV12-4|TRBD1
TGTGCCAGCAGTCCCCCAGGACAGGTACAGTTCTTC
CASSPPGQVQFF
>few|TRBJ2-5|TRBV7-7|-
TGTGCCAGCAGCTCGCTGGCGGACCTTCAAGAGACCCAGTACTTC
CASSSLADLQETQYF
>-|TRBJ1-1|TRBV5-1|-
TGCGCCAGCAGTCGCTCGGACTCCGGGGCTGAAGCTTTCTTT
CASSRSDSGAEAFF
>-|TRBJ2-1|TRBV10-3|-
TGTGCCATCAGTGAGGGCGCAAGGTCCTACAATGAGCAGTTCTTC
CAISEGARSYNEQFF
>few|TRBJ1-5|TRBV10-3|-
TGTGCCATCAGTGAGTCGAAACACGATAGTCAGCCCCAGCATTTT
CAISESKHDSQPQHF
>few|TRBJ2-3|TRBV20-1|-
TGCAGTGCCCATAGCACAGATACGCAGTATTTT
CSAHSTDTQYF
>-|TRBJ2-5|TRBV20-1|-
TGCAGTGCTAACAGTGGGACCCAGTACTTC
CSANSGTQYF
>few|TRBJ2-5|TRBV6-2/TRBV6-3|-
TGTGCCAGCAGTTCCAGAATACAAGAGACCCAGTACTTC
CASSSRIQETQYF
>-|TRBJ2-1|TRBV7-9|-
TGTGCCAGCAGCTTACCGAGGGGCGATTACAATGAGCAGTTCTTC
CASSLPRGDYNEQFF
>few|TRBJ2-3|TRBV2|-
TGTGCCAGCCCCCTAGGGCCGGCAGATACGCAGTATTTT
CASPLGPADTQYF
>few|TRBJ2-1|TRBV4-3|-
TGCGCCAGCAGCCAAGAGCGGGTAGCCTACAATGAGCAGTTCTTC
CASSQERVAYNEQFF
>-|TRBJ2-7|TRBV7-9|TRBD2
TGTGCCAGCAGCGATCTTAGCGGGGAAGCCTACGAGCAGTACTTC
CASSDLSGEAYEQYF